The 21 T cell receptor beta chains below come from one sample, sequenced in a study of T cell repertoires in cytomegalovirus infection. Their recognized antigens are unknown. TCRdb used MiXCR to reprocess the reads, holding one entry per CDR3 protein. The sample has about 770,000 distinct CDR3 sequences, 25% to 35% seen once. The sample here was cultured CD8+ T cells from PBMCs, taken from culture after CMV antigen stimulation. All receptors come from a human donor in good health (CMV status not recorded). Some clones in this sample may be carry-over from other donors' samples.

This clonotype has just a few counts. The V call is TRBV2, the J call TRBJ2-2, with 16 bases lining up with TRBD2. The junction had 4 bases not matched to a gene; V was cut back by 9 bases and J by 3 bases. The CDR3 consists of 16 residues. The germline V gene has CDR1 SNHLY and CDR2 FYNNEI. The CDR3 reads CASIGTSGGDTGELFF. DNA of the CDR3: TGTGCCAGTATCGGGACTAGCGGGGGGGACACCGGGGAGCTGTTTTTT.

This clonotype was observed a handful of times. The chain employs TRBV7-6 and TRBJ1-6, with 7 bases lining up with TRBD1. J lost 7 bases, V lost 5 bases, and 8 bases had no gene match. The CDR3 totals 15 residues. CDR1 and CDR2 (germline): SGHVS, FNYEAQ. CDR3 amino acids: CASSPRGQVNSPLHF. The CDR3 DNA reads TGTGCCAGCAGCCCACGAGGACAGGTCAATTCACCCCTCCACTTT.

This chain links TRBV23-1 with TRBJ1-1, with D tentatively TRBD1 (6 bases). TRBV23-1 is placed among ORFs of uncertain function. CDR3 length: 19 residues. V was pared by 0 bases and J by 5 bases, with 25 bases between. The CDR3 protein is CASSQSEGGRGQCWTEAFF. CDR3 nucleotide sequence: TGCGCCAGCAGTCAATCGGAGGGGGGCAGGGGACAATGTTGGACTGAAGCTTTCTTT.

This chain links TRBV25-1 with TRBJ2-3; D gene unclear. The CDR3 sequence is 13 residues long. Germline CDR1 reads MGHDK; CDR2 reads SYGVNS. With 3 bases removed from V and 4 bases from J, the gap between germline ends came to 8 bases. In DNA, the CDR3 is TGTGCCAGCAGTGACCCATCGCCAGATACGCAGTATTTT. Its protein is CASSDPSPDTQYF.

The table lists this clonotype with a few counts. The chain couples TRBV6-6 to TRBJ2-4; 7 nucleotides line up with TRBD2. Germline V gives CDR1 MNHNY, CDR2 SVGAGI (reference sequence). The CDR3 has 13 amino acids. With 7 bases clipped from V and 9 bases from J, the junction kept 9 bases outside the gene matches. The DNA of the CDR3 is TGTGCCAGCACCAACGGGGGGTCCGGCATTCAGTACTTC. It encodes CASTNGGSGIQYF.

The CDR3 DNA follows: TGTGCCAGCAGCCAATGGGGGGGCCTGGACTATGGCTACACCTTC. Encoded protein: CASSQWGGLDYGYTF. The chain couples TRBV14 to TRBJ1-2, with a tentative D call TRBD1 (6 bases). V shed 2 bases and J shed 3 bases, with 13 bases lying between them. CDR1 SGHDN and CDR2 FVKESK come from the germline V gene. This CDR3 has 15 residues.

The J gene is TRBJ2-5, the V gene TRBV12-3 or TRBV12-4; D could derive from TRBD1 or TRBD2 (6 bases each). The CDR3 spans 14 residues. With 6 bases removed from V and 2 bases from J, the gap between germline ends came to 13 bases. The CDR3 loop is CASSPEGGQETQYF. The CDR3 region has the DNA TGTGCCAGCAGCCCAGAAGGGGGGCAAGAGACCCAGTACTTC.

The CDR3 DNA follows: TGCAGCGTTGATGGGGGTAGGGGAGGAGATACGCAGTATTTT. Its translation: CSVDGGRGGDTQYF. V gene TRBV29-1 combines with J gene TRBJ2-3; possible D gene TRBD2, 6 bases. V was pared by 3 bases and J by 5 bases, with 15 bases between. Germline CDR1 SQVTM, CDR2 ANQGSEA. The CDR3 is made up of 14 amino acids.

The chain recombines TRBV3-1 with TRBJ2-5; D possibly corresponds to TRBD2 (5 bases). Trimming shortened V by 1 base and J by 4 bases, and 10 bases separated the two germline ends. This CDR3 contains 14 residues. Germline CDR1 is LGHDT and CDR2 is YNNKEL (reference sequence). CDR3: CASSQAGIRETQYF. The CDR3 coding sequence is TGTGCCAGCAGCCAAGCGGGGATCCGAGAGACCCAGTACTTC.

The V gene is TRBV6-5, the J gene TRBJ1-1; D is undetermined. Germline assignment: CDR1 MNHEY and CDR2 SVGAGI. V was pared by 8 bases and J by 7 bases, with 14 bases between. There are 12 residues in the CDR3. This CDR3 reads CASSAISGEAFF. CDR3 sequence (DNA): TGTGCCAGCTCTGCTATCTCGGGTGAAGCTTTCTTT.

This rearrangement joins TRBV24-1 to TRBJ2-3, with 9 bases fitting TRBD2. Germline trimming cut 2 bases from V and 3 bases from J; bases unmatched to any gene: 2. This CDR3 contains 15 residues. The germline CDR1 and CDR2 sequences are KGHDR and SFDVKD. The CDR3 DNA is TGTGCCACCAGTGATTCCCTAGCGGGGACAGATACGCAGTATTTT. As protein: CATSDSLAGTDTQYF.

V is TRBV5-6 and J is TRBJ1-1, with TRBD1 matching 7 bases. The V segment lost 2 bases and the J segment 1 base; nucleotides outside the gene matches: 5. The length of the CDR3 is 15 residues. CDR1 and CDR2 (germline): SGHDT, YYEEEE. The CDR3 reads CASSLTGTANTEAFF. The CDR3 DNA sequence: TGTGCCAGCAGCTTAACCGGGACAGCGAACACTGAAGCTTTCTTT.

The rearrangement uses TRBV27 and TRBJ1-5, with D possibly matching TRBD1 (5 bases). There are 14 residues in the CDR3. V lost 2 bases, J lost 8 bases, and 13 bases lay in between. Germline CDR1 MNHEY, CDR2 SMNVEV (reference sequence). CDR3 loop: CASSLKGPGEPQHF. DNA for the CDR3: TGTGCCAGCAGTTTAAAGGGGCCTGGGGAGCCCCAGCATTTT.

CDR3 residues: CASSEKGLNQPQHF. Written as DNA, the CDR3 is TGTGCCAGCAGTGAAAAGGGGCTAAATCAGCCCCAGCATTTT. The V call is TRBV6-1, the J call TRBJ1-5; D may be TRBD1 (5 bases). The CDR3 runs 14 residues. Trimming shortened V by 2 bases and J by 4 bases, and 9 bases separated the two germline ends. Germline values: CDR1 MNHNS, CDR2 SASEGT.

The chain joins TRBV25-1 to TRBJ2-1, with D unresolved. This CDR3 is 13 amino acids long. V shed 0 bases and J shed 7 bases, with 7 bases lying between them. Looked up from germline, CDR1 is MGHDK and CDR2 is SYGVNS. The CDR3, as DNA: TGTGCCAGCAGTGAATACTGGTCTAATGAGCAGTTCTTC. It specifies CASSEYWSNEQFF. Filled out from reference TRBV25-1 and TRBJ2-1, the complete variable domain reads EADIYQTPRYLVIGTGKKITLECSQTMGHDKMYWYQQDPGMELHLIHYSYGVNSTEKGDLSSESTVSRIRTEHFPLTLESARPSHTSQYLCASSEYWSNEQFFGPGTRLTVL.

This clonotype was found a few times. CDR3 amino acids: CSVVAGDDNEQFF. The CDR3, as DNA: TGCAGCGTTGTAGCGGGGGACGACAATGAGCAGTTCTTC. This chain joins TRBV29-1 and TRBJ2-1; 9 bases fit TRBD2. Germline V gene sequence: CDR1 SQVTM, CDR2 ANQGSEA. The CDR3 runs 13 residues. J lost 5 bases, V lost 4 bases, and 3 bases had no gene match.

The chain carries TRBV25-1 and TRBJ2-7; weak D call: TRBD2 (6 bases). The CDR3 consists of 13 residues. CDR1 and CDR2 (germline): MGHDK, SYGVNS. Deletions cut 6 bases from V and 3 bases from J, with 12 bases between. CDR3 sequence (DNA): TGTGCCAGCAGCCCAGGAGGGTTCTACGAGCAGTACGTC. This encodes CASSPGGFYEQYV.

This clonotype showed up many times. The chain combines TRBV7-2 with TRBJ2-7, with a weak D call TRBD2 (6 bases). The CDR3 length is 14 residues. Germline V gene lookup returns CDR1 SGHTA and CDR2 FQGNSA. V dropped 3 bases and J dropped 2 bases, with 11 bases sitting between them. The CDR3 nucleotides read TGTGCCAGCAGCTTCGGACTACCGACCTACGAGCAGTACTTC. Residues: CASSFGLPTYEQYF. The whole variable domain, remainder taken from reference TRBV7-2 and TRBJ2-7, is GAGVSQSPSNKVTEKGKDVELRCDPISGHTALYWYRQSLGQGLEFLIYFQGNSAPDKSGLPSDRFSAERTGGSVSTLTIQRTQQEDSAVYLCASSFGLPTYEQYFGPGTRLTVT.

This clonotype has more than one count but fewer than ten. The chain has TRBV10-3 and TRBJ2-2; 8 positions agree with TRBD1. V gave up 6 bases and J gave up 6 bases; unmatched junction bases: 6. CDR1 and CDR2 from the germline V gene are ENHRY and SYGVKD. The CDR3 runs 14 residues. The CDR3 sequence is CAIRDGQGPGELFF. CDR3 DNA: TGTGCCATCAGGGATGGACAGGGTCCCGGGGAGCTGTTTTTT.

A single count supports this clonotype. J is TRBJ2-3 and V is TRBV12-3 or TRBV12-4, with TRBD1 matching 7 bases. The CDR3 spans 14 residues. The V and J ends lost 5 bases and 4 bases, in that order; junction bases with no gene match: 6. The CDR3 reads CASSTTGLSDTQYF. The CDR3 DNA reads as TGTGCCAGCAGTACGACAGGGTTGTCAGATACGCAGTATTTT.

This chain joins TRBV6-1 and TRBJ2-1, with TRBD2 matching over 9 bases. CDR1 and CDR2 from the germline V gene are MNHNS and SASEGT. J was trimmed by 6 bases and V by 5 bases; bases with no gene match: 8. This CDR3 has 15 residues. The CDR3 DNA is TGTGCCAGCAGTCTTAGCGGGGGATATGTCAATGAGCAGTTCTTC. It specifies CASSLSGGYVNEQFF.